This TCR beta chain comes out of a study of blood T cell repertoires in COVID-19. Looking at the study overall: Specimens from acute and convalescent COVID-19 originated in the United States, Italy and Spain.

TCRdb keeps only in-frame clones here, not all; method: immunoSEQ multiplex PCR. The profile shows approximately 290,000 clones, about 85% of them singletons. Material: peripheral blood. The TCR was taken from a human donor with COVID-19, enrolled during active disease. The donor label of this sample is uncertain.

CDR3 DNA sequence: TGTGCCAGCAAACCACCCTTAGACACCACCTCTGGAAACACCATATATTTT. This codes for CASKPPLDTTSGNTIYF. V is TRBV21-1 and J is TRBJ1-3; TRBD1, as called in the table, went unchecked against the DNA. TRBV21-1 is classified as a pseudogene. CDR3 length: 17 residues.